These 8 T cell receptor beta chains came from one sample sequenced in a study of regulatory T cells in long-lasting Graves disease. Arm-PCR of CDR3 regions with iRepertoire HTBI primers generated TCR beta libraries. TCRdb called the multiplex PCR reads again in MiXCR, with one record for every CDR3 protein. The repertoire holds some 420,000 distinct CDR3 sequences, with about 20% as singletons. The time point is: persistent/refractory GD, antithyroid drugs over 5 years with positive TRAb. There was RNA extracted from PBMCs, and the TCR library was made from it. The sample was peripheral blood mononuclear cells (PBMCs), taken when the disease was refractory, from a patient treated with antithyroid drugs. The receptors come from a female donor with Graves disease.

This chain connects TRBV20-1 to TRBJ2-1; a weak D match, TRBD1 (6 bases). The germline V gene encodes CDR1 DFQATT and CDR2 SNEGSKA (reference sequence). The V gene lost 1 base and the J gene lost 0 bases, with 7 bases spanning the gap. The CDR3 length is 14 residues. The CDR3 DNA reads TGCAGTGCTAGAGGGGGGCTCTCCTACAATGAGCAGTTCTTC. This gives the protein CSARGGLSYNEQFF.

This clonotype was picked up a small number of times. The J gene is TRBJ2-7, the V gene TRBV7-8; D unresolved. Germline V gene data show CDR1 as SGHVS and CDR2 as FQNEAQ. V lost 4 bases to trimming and J lost 6 bases, with 19 bases between them. CDR3 size: 15 residues. CDR3 loop: CASSSMALSMSEQYF. DNA of the CDR3: TGTGCCAGCAGCTCCATGGCCCTTTCGATGAGCGAGCAGTACTTC.

Note on this clonotype: At one end the junction does not follow the germline gene, possibly because of a read error. The V call is TRBV6-1, the J call TRBJ1-4; D is uncertain. The germline V gene has CDR1 MNHNS and CDR2 SASEGT. The CDR3 length is 14 residues. CDR3 nucleotides: TGTGCCAGCAGTGGACGGACGGGGAATGAAGAACTGTTTTTT. It translates to CASSGRTGNEELFF.

This clonotype has only a few counts. The chain combines TRBV6-1 with TRBJ2-2; maybe TRBD2 (6 bases). The germline gives CDR1 MNHNS, CDR2 SASEGT. Trimming took off 6 bases at V and 6 bases at J, with 17 bases between the two ends. This CDR3 spans 15 amino acids. DNA for the CDR3: TGTGCCAGCAGGGGGGGATCCGGAAACCCCGGGGAGCTGTTTTTT. This codes for CASRGGSGNPGELFF.

The chain carries TRBV19 and TRBJ1-1; possibly TRBD1 for D (6 bases). Per germline, CDR1 LNHDA and CDR2 SQIVND (reference sequence). The CDR3 extends over 14 amino acids. The V gene lost 3 bases and the J gene lost 4 bases, with 12 bases spanning the gap. The CDR3 spells CASSIQQGPTEAFF. The CDR3 DNA reads TGTGCCAGTAGTATCCAACAGGGACCCACTGAAGCTTTCTTT.

This clonotype was seen a few times. The V call is TRBV19, the J call TRBJ1-4, with TRBD1 matching over 10 bases. The length of the CDR3 is 15 residues. Germline CDR1 is LNHDA and CDR2 is SQIVND (reference sequence). V gave up 7 bases and J gave up 8 bases; unmatched junction bases: 10. CDR3 protein: CASTRGQGREEKLFF. The CDR3 nucleotides are TGTGCCAGTACCAGGGGACAGGGGAGAGAAGAAAAACTGTTTTTT.

This clonotype was recorded at least ten times. The chain couples TRBV7-9 to TRBJ2-7, with 11 nucleotides matching TRBD2. Germline assignment: CDR1 SEHNR and CDR2 FQNEAQ (reference sequence). The CDR3 has 14 residues. V lost 4 bases, J lost 2 bases, and 1 base stayed unmatched. CDR3 DNA sequence: TGTGCCAGCAGCTCGGGACTAGCGGCCTACGAGCAGTACTTC. This sequence encodes CASSSGLAAYEQYF.

This clonotype has ten or more counts. J is TRBJ1-4 and V is TRBV28; D not certain. V was pared by 2 bases and J by 4 bases, with 8 bases between. Germline V gene lookup returns CDR1 MDHEN and CDR2 SYDVKM. This CDR3 comprises 14 residues. The CDR3 spells CASSLLNSNEKLFF. The CDR3 DNA reads TGTGCCAGCAGTTTACTCAATAGTAATGAAAAACTGTTTTTT. Supplemented by reference TRBV28 and TRBJ1-4, the full variable domain reads DVKVTQSSRYLVKRTGEKVFLECVQDMDHENMFWYRQDPGLGLRLIYFSYDVKMKEKGDIPEGYSVSREKKERFSLILESASTNQTSMYLCASSLLNSNEKLFFGSGTQLSVL.